This T cell receptor beta chain came from a study of T cell responses to AZD1222 COVID-19 vaccine. CDR3 size: 16 residues. The ends lost 5 bases at V and 10 bases at J; junction bases unmatched: 15. CDR1 and CDR2 from the germline V gene are SEHNR and FQNEAQ (reference sequence). Overall study results and limits: Spike-specific TCR breadth and depth were elevated following two AZD1222 doses.

On this clone: Antigen specificity is unknown.

Sequenced by immunoSEQ multiplex PCR; TCRdb stores in-frame clones only, minus some. This table has roughly 150,000 clones, more than 70% appearing once. The clonotype was recovered from an adult in good health. The specimen was peripheral blood, collected on day 0 of AZD1222 vaccination. This chain uses TRBV7-9 with TRBJ1-4; 8 nucleotides line up with TRBD1. The CDR3 DNA reads as TGTGCCAGCAGCCCCGTCCAGGGGGCGCATAAGCGAAAACTGTTTTTT. This gives the protein CASSPVQGAHKRKLFF.